A single sample gave rise to the 28 T cell receptor beta chains below, sequenced in a study of T cells after yellow fever vaccination. TCRdb fed the 5' RACE reads into MiXCR, producing one record per CDR3 protein. The sample holds under 700,000 distinct CDR3 sequences, less than 20% seen once. Sequencing was performed on PBMCs, taken 5 days after the first yellow fever vaccination. Every receptor here comes from a man in his late teens or twenties who received the YFV17D yellow fever vaccine.

This clonotype was found a few times. The chain is built from TRBV7-8 and TRBJ2-2, with D tentatively TRBD2 (5 bases). In germline, CDR1 is SGHVS, CDR2 FQNEAQ. The V and J ends lost 5 bases and 6 bases respectively, with 19 bases between them. This CDR3 region has 16 residues. CDR3 nucleotide sequence: TGTGCCAGCAGCCCCCTTACCCTCCTGAGGGCCGGGGAGCTGTTTTTT. It yields the protein CASSPLTLLRAGELFF.

The CDR3, as DNA: TGTGCCAGCAGTCCCCCGTGGGAAGATACGCAGTATTTT. This codes for CASSPPWEDTQYF. The chain recombines TRBV27 with TRBJ2-3; D is unclear. This CDR3 comprises 13 residues. Trimming left V 5 bases short and J 5 bases short, with 11 bases between. The V gene's germline CDR1 is MNHEY and CDR2 SMNVEV (reference sequence).

There are a few counts of this clonotype. V and J are TRBV27 and TRBJ2-5, with a weak D call TRBD2 (5 bases). CDR1 and CDR2 from the germline V gene are MNHEY and SMNVEV (reference sequence). CDR3 length equals 13 residues. Trimming took 3 bases from V and 5 from J, leaving 10 bases between them. This CDR3 is CASSFEGTETQYF. CDR3 DNA sequence: TGTGCCAGCAGTTTCGAGGGAACCGAGACCCAGTACTTC.

The chain joins TRBV6-1 to TRBJ1-2, with 10 positions matching TRBD1. The V gene end was trimmed by 6 bases and the J gene end by 3 bases; junction bases not matched to a gene: 4. The germline V gene has CDR1 MNHNS and CDR2 SASEGT. The CDR3 runs to 14 residues. CDR3 protein: CASRGTGAHYGYTF. CDR3 in DNA: TGTGCCAGCAGGGGGACAGGGGCACACTATGGCTACACCTTC.

The rearrangement uses TRBV4-3 and TRBJ1-3, with D unresolved. V was clipped by 3 bases and J by 0 bases, with 9 bases between them. The length of the CDR3 is 15 residues. Germline V lookup: CDR1 LGHNA, CDR2 YSLEER. The DNA for the CDR3 is TGCGCCAGCAGCCAGATCGGGAGCTCTGGAAACACCATATATTTT. Protein: CASSQIGSSGNTIYF.

This rearrangement joins TRBV3-1 to TRBJ2-1; either TRBD1 or TRBD2 may fit D (5 bases each). CDR1 LGHDT and CDR2 YNNKEL come from the germline V gene (reference sequence). The V and J ends lost 1 base and 7 bases respectively, with 14 bases between them. The CDR3 consists of 15 residues. CDR3 DNA: TGTGCCAGCAGCCAAGGAGGGTCCTGGGGGAATGAGCAGTTCTTC. Translating it yields CASSQGGSWGNEQFF.

This clonotype has more than one count but fewer than ten. The chain has TRBV6-1 and TRBJ1-1; D unclear. Germline V lookup: CDR1 MNHNS, CDR2 SASEGT. The ends were cut back, 6 bases at V and 5 bases at J, with 13 bases in the middle. The CDR3 has 13 residues. CDR3 in DNA: TGTGCCAGCAGCCCTGTGGTTGGAACTGAAGCTTTCTTT. Its protein is CASSPVVGTEAFF.

This clonotype was picked up a small number of times. This chain connects TRBV7-2 to TRBJ2-1; no clear D gene. Germline CDR1 and CDR2: SGHTA and FQGNSA. V lost 5 bases and J 0 bases, leaving 11 bases between the germline ends. The CDR3 spans 15 residues. The CDR3 protein is CASSPDQSSYNEQFF. The CDR3 coding sequence is TGTGCCAGCAGCCCTGACCAGAGCTCCTACAATGAGCAGTTCTTC.

The sample holds a few counts of this clonotype. The chain couples TRBV19 to TRBJ1-1, with no clear D. With 4 bases removed from V and 0 bases from J, the gap between germline ends came to 12 bases. Looked up from germline, CDR1 is LNHDA and CDR2 is SQIVND (reference sequence). There are 15 residues in the CDR3. This chain's CDR3 is CASSTPRAVNTEAFF. DNA of the CDR3: TGTGCCAGTAGTACCCCGCGAGCAGTGAACACTGAAGCTTTCTTT.

This chain uses TRBV24-1 with TRBJ1-1; TRBD1 might be the D (5 bases). V was trimmed by 5 bases and J by 0 bases, leaving 15 bases between them. This CDR3 has 16 residues. Germline CDR1 and CDR2: KGHDR and SFDVKD. Here the CDR3 reads CATSATRAKVNTEAFF. The DNA for the CDR3 is TGTGCCACCAGTGCGACCAGGGCGAAGGTGAACACTGAAGCTTTCTTT.

The chain employs TRBV5-4 and TRBJ1-2; 8 bases fit TRBD1. The germline V gene has CDR1 SGHNT and CDR2 YYREEE (reference sequence). This CDR3 region has 13 residues. The ends lost 6 bases at V and 8 bases at J; junction bases unmatched: 9. CDR3 in DNA: TGTGCCAGCAACCCGGACAGGGTGAAGGGCTACACCTTC. The encoded protein is CASNPDRVKGYTF.

J is TRBJ1-2 and V is TRBV9; 9 bases map to TRBD1. The CDR3 extends over 18 amino acids. The germline gives CDR1 SGDLS, CDR2 YYNGEE. V shed 3 bases, J shed 3 bases, and the junction held 15 bases outside the gene matches. The CDR3 loop is CASSDGIDRDRADYGYTF. CDR3 nucleotide sequence: TGTGCCAGCAGCGACGGGATTGACCGGGACAGGGCAGACTATGGCTACACCTTC.

This clonotype was observed a handful of times. V and J are TRBV12-3 or TRBV12-4 and TRBJ2-7; D not certain. Trimming cost V 2 bases and J 5 bases, with 10 bases left between them. This CDR3 is built from 13 residues. The CDR3: CASSLLGFHEQYF. The CDR3 DNA reads as TGTGCCAGCAGTTTACTAGGTTTCCACGAGCAGTACTTC.

The genes are TRBV19 and TRBJ1-1, with D unresolved. The germline gives CDR1 LNHDA, CDR2 SQIVND (reference sequence). Trimming left V 3 bases short and J 8 bases short, with 10 bases between. The CDR3 has 12 residues. The CDR3 DNA follows: TGTGCCAGTAGTATTCGAGGTTTAGAAGCTTTCTTT. Translated: CASSIRGLEAFF.

This clonotype occurred many times. V is TRBV2 and J is TRBJ2-5, with 11 bases aligning to TRBD2. Germline loops: CDR1 SNHLY, CDR2 FYNNEI. J lost 2 bases, V lost 4 bases, and 3 bases had no gene match. The CDR3 contains 15 residues. The DNA for the CDR3 is TGTGCCAGCAGTGGGGCTAGCGGGGGGCAAGAGACCCAGTACTTC. It specifies CASSGASGGQETQYF. The variable domain in full, completed from reference TRBV2 and TRBJ2-5, reads EPEVTQTPSHQVTQMGQEVILRCVPISNHLYFYWYRQILGQKVEFLVSFYNNEISEKSEIFDDQFSVERPDGSNFTLKIRSTKLEDSAMYFCASSGASGGQETQYFGPGTRLLVL.

Of note for this clonotype: A much larger clone lies one base from this, so it may be a read error. The chain has TRBV7-2 and TRBJ2-7; D not resolved. V lost 7 bases, J lost 0 bases, and 1 base lay in between. The CDR3 spans 10 residues. Germline V gives CDR1 SGHTA, CDR2 FQGNSA. The CDR3 loop reads CASTSYEQYF. Written as DNA, the CDR3 is TGTGCCAGCACCTCCTACGAGCAGTACTTC.

This clonotype was seen once. This sequence joins TRBV6-5 and TRBJ2-5; D unresolved. The germline V gene encodes CDR1 MNHEY and CDR2 SVGAGI. Trimming took off 1 base at V and 1 base at J, with 7 bases between the two ends. This CDR3 spans 14 amino acids. The CDR3 coding sequence is TGTGCCAGCAGTTACTGGCGAGTCCAAGAGACCCAGTACTTC. This encodes CASSYWRVQETQYF.

This chain links TRBV7-2 with TRBJ2-3; unclear D gene. Germline CDR1 SGHTA, CDR2 FQGNSA. Trimming stripped 4 bases from V and 6 bases from J, with 14 bases between. The CDR3 spans 14 residues. CDR3 protein: CASSSASRPDTQYF. The CDR3 coding sequence is TGTGCCAGCAGCTCGGCGTCTAGGCCCGATACGCAGTATTTT.

This chain uses TRBV4-1 with TRBJ2-7; 8 bases align to TRBD1. Per germline, CDR1 MGHRA and CDR2 YSYEKL. V lost 4 bases and J lost 5; bases outside the gene matches: 7. The CDR3 has 14 amino acids. The CDR3 here is CASSPPDRVNEQYV. CDR3 in DNA: TGCGCCAGCAGCCCCCCGGACAGGGTAAACGAGCAGTACGTC.

This clonotype has a handful of counts. J is TRBJ2-6 and V is TRBV7-3; 9 nucleotides line up with TRBD2. Germline CDR1 reads SGHTA; CDR2 reads FQGTGA. V was pared by 7 bases and J by 0 bases, with 10 bases of the junction left unmatched. The CDR3 runs to 18 residues. As DNA, the CDR3 is TGTGCCAGCACCCCGGGACTAGCCGGCATCTCTGGGGCCAACGTCCTGACTTTC. Translation gives CASTPGLAGISGANVLTF.

This clonotype was detected only a few times. V usage is TRBV5-6 and J usage is TRBJ2-1; 12 positions match TRBD2. V trimming: 4 bases; J trimming: 4 bases; junction bases outside the gene matches: 9. CDR1 is SGHDT, CDR2 YYEEEE, per germline. This CDR3 has 17 amino acids. This CDR3 reads CASSPDWTSGKYNEQFF. The CDR3 nucleotides read TGTGCCAGCAGCCCGGACTGGACTAGCGGGAAGTACAATGAGCAGTTCTTC.

This chain uses TRBV7-9 with TRBJ1-2; D gene uncertain. Trimming pared 4 bases from V and 8 bases from J, leaving 23 bases between. The germline V gene encodes CDR1 SEHNR and CDR2 FQNEAQ (reference sequence). This CDR3 contains 16 residues. In nucleotides, the CDR3 is TGTGCCAGCAGCTCCTCGCAGTACCGAATCTGGCGGGGCTACACCTTC. Amino acid sequence: CASSSSQYRIWRGYTF.

This clonotype was seen more than once but under ten times. The chain is built from TRBV11-2 and TRBJ1-2; D is unresolved. Germline-derived CDR1 and CDR2 are SGHAT and FQNNGV. Deletions cut 0 bases from V and 3 bases from J, with 8 bases between. The CDR3 has 14 amino acids. The CDR3: CASSLDSAYYGYTF. CDR3 DNA: TGTGCCAGCAGCTTAGATTCAGCCTACTATGGCTACACCTTC.

This clonotype was observed many times. This rearrangement joins TRBV24-1 to TRBJ1-5, with 7 bases lining up with TRBD1. The CDR3 length is 13 residues. With 5 bases clipped from V and 5 bases from J, the junction kept 2 bases outside the gene matches. Looked up from germline, CDR1 is KGHDR and CDR2 is SFDVKD. CDR3 loop: CATSGTGYQPQHF. The CDR3 coding sequence is TGTGCCACCAGTGGGACAGGTTATCAGCCCCAGCATTTT.

The rearrangement uses TRBV19 and TRBJ2-2; TRBD2 is a possible D gene (5 bases). This CDR3 is built from 14 residues. V lost 7 bases, J lost 5 bases, and 14 bases lay in between. Germline V gives CDR1 LNHDA, CDR2 SQIVND (reference sequence). CDR3: CASTVAGGTGELFF. The CDR3 nucleotides read TGTGCCAGTACCGTGGCAGGAGGAACCGGGGAGCTGTTTTTT.

CDR3 in DNA: TGTGCCAGCAGCTTATGGAACACCGAGGGAGAAAAACTGTTTTTT. Translation gives CASSLWNTEGEKLFF. This chain links TRBV7-9 with TRBJ1-4; D call uncertain. CDR1 and CDR2 from the germline V gene are SEHNR and FQNEAQ (reference sequence). Trimming cost V 2 bases and J 8 bases, with 15 bases left between them. The CDR3 spans 15 residues.

V gene TRBV7-2 combines with J gene TRBJ2-5; D perhaps matches TRBD2 (5 bases). V shed 5 bases and J shed 9 bases, with 13 bases lying between them. Looked up from germline, CDR1 is SGHTA and CDR2 is FQGNSA. The CDR3 is 12 amino acids. In DNA, the CDR3 is TGTGCCAGCAGCCCCGGAGGAGGAGCCCAGTACTTC. Translating it yields CASSPGGGAQYF.

The chain joins TRBV6-5 to TRBJ2-3; 7 bases fit TRBD2. Germline values: CDR1 MNHEY, CDR2 SVGAGI. Germline trimming cut 0 bases from V and 6 bases from J; bases unmatched to any gene: 12. The CDR3 is made up of 17 amino acids. Here the CDR3 DNA reads TGTGCCAGCAGTTACTCGTACGGCCCCACCGGGGGGGATACGCAGTATTTT. Translation: CASSYSYGPTGGDTQYF.